Sequencing of this T cell receptor (beta chain) was carried out in a study of T cell changes during pregnancy in multiple sclerosis. CDR3 size: 15 residues. The V end was cut by 5 bases, the J end by 8 bases, with 16 bases between. Germline lookup yields CDR1 SEHNR and CDR2 FQNEAQ (reference sequence). Profiling relied on immunoSEQ multiplex PCR, and the TCRdb table lists in-frame clones only, not all of them. The data hold 84,000 or so clones, with about 94% observed a single time. The V gene is TRBV7-9, the J gene TRBJ1-6; D might be TRBD1 (5 bases). The receptor's source is a female donor with multiple sclerosis, enrolled in a pregnancy study. The sequencing here drew on peripheral blood, taken in the third trimester of pregnancy. In DNA form, the CDR3 reads TGTGCCAGCAGCGCCATGGGGGGATTCTATTCACCCCTCCACTTT. It is translated as CASSAMGGFYSPLHF.